This TCR beta chain came from a study of blood T cell repertoires in COVID-19. Study background: Spain, Italy and the United States supplied samples that represented acute and convalescent COVID-19. Sources were T cells, B-cell-depleted T cells, or PBMCs; the material itself was cDNA or gDNA.

This clone appeared once. The CDR3 sequence is 14 residues long. Original processing methods: From reference gene primer amplification, estimates of nucleated cell counts were derived. Produced via immunoSEQ multiplex PCR; TCRdb's table is partial and in-frame only. V and J calls and clone size are those listed in that table; D and trimming were worked out from the DNA. The sample has some 160,000 clones; roughly nine tenths are singletons. The sample consisted of peripheral blood. The rearrangement joins TRBV21-1 to TRBJ2-7; TRBD1 was called by the table and not checked on the DNA. TRBV21-1 is a listed pseudogene. The receptor's source is a woman aged 55-69 years with active COVID-19. In nucleotides, the CDR3 is TGTGCCAGCAGCAAACAGGGGAGCTCCTACGAGCAGTACTTC. Protein sequence: CASSKQGSSYEQYF.